In its sample, the clone carrying this T cell receptor beta chain was seen once. The antigen remains unidentified. These data originate in a study of cytomegalovirus exposure and HLA in healthy donors. Study-level results: Researchers reported in a later analysis that a missense DCLRE1C variant was tied to TCR beta V- and J-gene trimming.

Both 60 Vbeta primers and 13 Jbeta primers went into the PCR. The protocol was immunoSEQ multiplex PCR, while the TCRdb copy is restricted to in-frame clones and leaves out a portion. The sample shows about 59,000 clones, 75% to 85% of them seen only once. Between the trimmed V and J ends, which lost 4 bases and 8 bases, there was a span of 11 bases. The germline V gene encodes CDR1 LGHNA and CDR2 YNFKEQ. The CDR3 sequence is 12 residues long. Sequencing used PBMCs. This chain joins TRBV4-2 and TRBJ1-2, with D perhaps TRBD1 (6 bases). The TCR was taken from a human donor in good health. The CDR3 loop reads CASSLAGEGYTF. The CDR3 nucleotides are TGTGCCAGCAGCCTAGCAGGGGAAGGCTACACCTTC.